This note documents a single T cell receptor (beta chain) sequence. Its antigen is not yet known. Per-base qualities were not stored, and no clone one base away is much larger. The data stem from a study of control samples from healthy donors and cancer patients (dated by TCRdb to the early 2020s). The CDR3 runs 10 residues from the cysteine to the phenylalanine. Only the CDR3 portion is preserved as DNA: 30 bases, with reading frame beginning at the first base. V is shortened by 7 bases, J by 8 bases, and the region joining them spans 11 bases. CDR1 and CDR2 were assigned from the germline V gene as SQVTM and ANQGSEA. Libraries were constructed by the immunoSEQ multiplex PCR assay. The source is immuneACCESS, and TCRdb retained only in-frame sequences with V and J called. Part of the clones is not carried over; for the studies checked, unresolved V genes explain less than half of this, and the remainder is unexplained. Recorded for this sample are around 94,000 clones; approximately 90% of them occurred a single time. The top ten clonotypes cover around 3.5% of the sample.

Rearrangement joined TRBV29-1 to TRBJ1-1; no D gene call is confident. Sequencing was done on a sample of blood. This receptor was identified in a woman between 18 and 29 years old in good health. CDR3 sequence: CSADSREAFF. The DNA is TGCAGCGCCGACTCTAGGGAAGCTTTCTTT.